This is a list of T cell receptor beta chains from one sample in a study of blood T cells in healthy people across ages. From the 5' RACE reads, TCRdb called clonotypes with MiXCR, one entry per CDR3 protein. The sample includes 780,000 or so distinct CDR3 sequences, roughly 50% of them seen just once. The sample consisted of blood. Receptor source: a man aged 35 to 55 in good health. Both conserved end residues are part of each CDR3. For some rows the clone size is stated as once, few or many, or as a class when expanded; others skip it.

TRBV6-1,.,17,CASSEALQNSGANVLTF
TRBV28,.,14,CASHQFKQNYEQYF
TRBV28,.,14,CASSLLAGDYEQYF
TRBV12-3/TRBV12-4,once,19,CASSSIPSTSGGFYNEQFF
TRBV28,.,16,CASSLVNRGRGSPLHF
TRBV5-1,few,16,CASRVRGPTSSETQYF
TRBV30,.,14,CAWTRLEAKNGYTF
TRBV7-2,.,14,CASSLVQGSSEQYF
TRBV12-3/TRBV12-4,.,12,CASSLNRDGYTF
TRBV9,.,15,CASSVGGTLAETQYF
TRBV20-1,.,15,CSARDAGIIDEKLFF
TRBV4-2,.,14,CASSDQGSGEKLFF
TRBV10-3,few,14,CAISYRSSGYEQYF
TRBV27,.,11,CAISFGYEQYF